The rows below give T cell receptor beta chains drawn from one sample of a study of somatic mutations in cytotoxic T cells in rheumatoid arthritis. This table comes from immunoSEQ multiplex PCR, and its TCRdb copy is limited to in-frame clones, with some not included. The sample gives around 20,000 clones, more than 60% of which show up once; approximately 20% is in the top ten. Sequenced material: CD8+ T cells sorted from blood. Every receptor here comes from a woman aged 55-70 years in good health. The CDR3 runs from the conserved cysteine through the conserved F or W. Each record gives: J gene, V gene, clone size, D gene, CDR3 DNA, CDR3 protein. A D gene is named only where the DNA matches it firmly. Size values are once, few and many counts, or a class for expanded clones, and some rows have none.

>TRBJ2-1|TRBV27|NA|NA
TGTGCCAGCAGCAGGGGCCCCTACAATGAGCAGTTCTTC
CASSRGPYNEQFF
>TRBJ2-7|TRBV9|few|TRBD2
TGTGCCAGCAGCGTAGACGGACTAGCGAGCAAAGAGCAGTACTTC
CASSVDGLASKEQYF
>TRBJ1-1|TRBV29-1|few|NA
TGCAGCGTTGATCACCGGGACTTCCTCACTGAAGCTTTCTTT
CSVDHRDFLTEAFF
>TRBJ2-7|TRBV7-9|NA|NA
TGTGCCAGCAGCTTGCGGCGACACATTCCTTACGAGCAGTACTTC
CASSLRRHIPYEQYF
>TRBJ1-1|TRBV27|NA|NA
TGTGCCAGCAGCCAAGGGGGGGGGTACCCTGAAGCTTTCTTT
CASSQGGGYPEAFF
>TRBJ2-7|TRBV12-5|NA|NA
TGTGCTAGTGGTTTGGGCGGGAACGAGCAGTACTTC
CASGLGGNEQYF
>TRBJ1-2|TRBV4-1|few|NA
TGCGCCAGCAGCCAAGAAGGCGGGACAAGGTATGGCTACACCTTC
CASSQEGGTRYGYTF
>TRBJ2-7|TRBV7-9|NA|NA
TGTGCCAGCAGCTTTATCTATAGTGAGCAGTACTTC
CASSFIYSEQYF
>TRBJ2-7|TRBV28|once|TRBD1
TGTGCCAGCAGTCTCGAAAGACAGGGGATCCACGAGCAGTACTTC
CASSLERQGIHEQYF
>TRBJ1-1|TRBV30|few|TRBD1
TGTGCCTGGAGAAACAGGGGGATGAACACTGAAGCTTTCTTT
CAWRNRGMNTEAFF
>TRBJ2-1|TRBV11-1|NA|NA
TGTGCCAGCAGCTTACAGGACAATGAGCAGTTCTTC
CASSLQDNEQFF
>TRBJ1-1|TRBV14|NA|NA
TGTGCCAGCAGCACCCGGGGGCTCGTGGGGGACACTGAAGCTTTCTTT
CASSTRGLVGDTEAFF
>TRBJ1-3|TRBV5-6|NA|NA
TGTGCCAGCAGCTTGAGGGCAGGGGTCAACTCTGGAAACACCATATATTTT
CASSLRAGVNSGNTIYF
>TRBJ2-1|TRBV18|NA|TRBD1
TGTGCCAGCTCACCCCGGGACAGGGGCCCCGATGAGCAGTTCTTC
CASSPRDRGPDEQFF
>TRBJ1-1|TRBV15|NA|NA
TGTGCCACCAGCGGTCCGGGGAACACTGAAGCTTTCTTT
CATSGPGNTEAFF
>TRBJ1-1|TRBV29-1|medium-sized|NA
TGCAGCGTTGAACAGGGGAACACTGAAGCTTTCTTT
CSVEQGNTEAFF
>TRBJ2-7|TRBV5-4|NA|TRBD1
TGTGCCAGCAGCTCCATAAACCGGGACAGGGGTCGGGAGCAGTACTTC
CASSSINRDRGREQYF
>TRBJ1-5|TRBV18|once|NA
TGTGCCAGCTCACCCGTGATAGGTGGCAATCAGCCCCAGCATTTT
CASSPVIGGNQPQHF
>TRBJ1-5|TRBV5-8|NA|NA
TGTGCCAGCAGCTTCCTGGATGCCAATCAGCCCCAGCATTTT
CASSFLDANQPQHF
>TRBJ1-1|TRBV2|NA|NA
TGTGCCAGCAGTGATGCGGGATTCGGGAACACTGAAGCTTTCTTT
CASSDAGFGNTEAFF
>TRBJ1-2|TRBV19|NA|NA
TGTGCCAGTAGTAGGGGGAGCGGAGTTTATGGCTACACCTTC
CASSRGSGVYGYTF
>TRBJ1-5|TRBV9|NA|NA
TGTGCCAGCAGCATTCTGGACGCGTATAGCAATCAGCCCCAGCATTTT
CASSILDAYSNQPQHF
>TRBJ1-2|TRBV7-9|once|NA
TGTGCCAGCAGCTTAGGTACGGGACTTAACTATGGCTACACCTTC
CASSLGTGLNYGYTF
>TRBJ1-2|TRBV27|NA|TRBD1
TGTGCCAGCAGTTTTGGACAGGGCCTCTATGGCTACACCTTC
CASSFGQGLYGYTF
>TRBJ2-5|TRBV7-8|NA|NA
TGTGCCAGCAGCATTCCGGGGGACCAAGAGACCCAGTACTTC
CASSIPGDQETQYF
>TRBJ1-2|TRBV5-1|NA|TRBD1
TGCGCCAGCAGCTCATATTCCGGGACAGGGCGCGGGGGAGGCTACACCTTC
CASSSYSGTGRGGGYTF
>TRBJ2-1|TRBV5-6|NA|TRBD2
TGTGCCAGCAGCTTGGTGGGGGGGGGTTACAATGAGCAGTTCTTC
CASSLVGGGYNEQFF
>TRBJ1-1|TRBV7-9|NA|NA
TGTGCCAGCAGCCTGGATGGGTCTAACACTGAAGCTTTCTTT
CASSLDGSNTEAFF
>TRBJ1-2|TRBV2|NA|NA
TGTGCCAGCAGATACCCCTCCGGGGCTAACTATGGCTACACCTTC
CASRYPSGANYGYTF
>TRBJ2-7|TRBV19|NA|NA
TGTGCCAGCTGGGACGGCTACGAGCAGTACTTC
CASWDGYEQYF
>TRBJ2-7|TRBV10-1|few|NA
TGCGCCAGCAGTGAGGCCGTTACCTACGAGCAGTACTTC
CASSEAVTYEQYF
>TRBJ1-1|TRBV7-6|few|TRBD1
TGTGCCAGCAGCTTAGAGGCAGGGGGCTCGAACACTGAAGCTTTCTTT
CASSLEAGGSNTEAFF
>TRBJ2-7|TRBV27|NA|NA
TGTGCCAGCAGTTTATCCTGGACAGCCTCTAGCTCCTACGAGCAGTACTTC
CASSLSWTASSSYEQYF
>TRBJ2-1|TRBV9|NA|NA
TGTGCCAGCAGCTCACCCCAGGAGACTGGGAGCTCCTACAATGAGCAGTTCTTC
CASSSPQETGSSYNEQFF
>TRBJ2-7|TRBV10-2|NA|TRBD2
TGCGCCAGCAGTGGACTAGCGGACTCCTACGAGCAGTACTTC
CASSGLADSYEQYF
>TRBJ1-1|TRBV6-1|once|NA
TGTGCCAGCAAAGACAGCGCTGAAGCTTTCTTT
CASKDSAEAFF
>TRBJ2-7|TRBV28|NA|NA
TGTGCCAGCAGTCGTACCGGGATTCCCTACGAGCAGTACTTC
CASSRTGIPYEQYF